The T cell receptor beta chain under discussion was sequenced for a study of shared clonotypes between healthy human individuals. CDR3 length: 14 residues. Trimming pared 0 bases from V and 5 bases from J, leaving 10 bases between. In germline, CDR1 is MRHNA, CDR2 SNTAGT. Comment on this clone: Antigen: not known.

Whole-study results and caveats: Naive CD4 clonotype sharing across four donors was about 5%. Some clonotypes were shared by all four sorted-subset donors, while others were not shared. The non-shared ones had lower generation probabilities than the shared ones. Across subsets, estimated richness was generally greater for naive than for memory populations. Blood alone was sampled, and tissue repertoires likely differ.

Assay: immunoSEQ multiplex PCR; the TCRdb copy retains only in-frame clones and omits some. The data hold over a million clones, with nearly 99% observed a single time. The sample was naive CD4+ T cells sorted from blood. Subset defined: CD45RA+ positively selected. This chain connects TRBV6-4 to TRBJ2-5; D ambiguous. This TCR derives from a young man in good health. CDR3 region: CASSDSTRSETQYF. The CDR3 region has the DNA TGTGCCAGCAGTGACTCGACCCGGTCGGAGACCCAGTACTTC.